Listed below are T cell receptor beta chains from one sample, sequenced in a study of neurological immune-mediated disorders. MiXCR was run by TCRdb on the 5' RACE reads, yielding one entry per CDR3 protein. In the table there are under 70,000 distinct CDR3 sequences, about 3.2% of which are singletons. Sequenced sample: PBMCs. The receptors originated from a woman aged 55-70 years with multiple sclerosis. Both conserved end residues are part of each CDR3. The order of the fields is clone size, D gene, V gene, J gene, CDR3 protein, CDR3 DNA. The D gene is left open where the match is weak. Size is stated as once, few, many, or a class for an expanded clone.

size: few
D: TRBD1
V: TRBV20-1
J: TRBJ2-3
CDR3: CSARSGTADTDTQYF
DNA: TGCAGTGCCCGCTCCGGGACAGCCGACACAGATACGCAGTATTTT

size: many
D: TRBD2
V: TRBV4-1
J: TRBJ2-3
CDR3: CASSQVGKLAGDTDTQYF
DNA: TGCGCCAGCAGCCAAGTGGGGAAACTAGCGGGAGATACAGATACGCAGTATTTT

size: many
D: .
V: TRBV5-1
J: TRBJ2-2
CDR3: CASNSLINTGELFF
DNA: TGCGCCAGCAACTCCCTCATCAACACCGGGGAGCTGTTTTTT

size: many
D: .
V: TRBV6-2/TRBV6-3
J: TRBJ1-1
CDR3: CASNKWTANTEAFF
DNA: TGTGCCAGCAACAAATGGACAGCCAACACTGAAGCTTTCTTT

size: many
D: TRBD1
V: TRBV5-5
J: TRBJ1-2
CDR3: CASSLGTGGNLNYGYTF
DNA: TGTGCCAGCAGCCTCGGGACAGGGGGAAACCTTAACTATGGCTACACCTTC

size: many
D: TRBD2
V: TRBV7-9
J: TRBJ2-1
CDR3: CASSLAAGGYNEQFF
DNA: TGTGCCAGCAGCTTAGCGGCGGGAGGGTACAATGAGCAGTTCTTC

size: many
D: .
V: TRBV28
J: TRBJ2-3
CDR3: CASRSPADTQYF
DNA: TGTGCCAGCAGGAGTCCCGCAGATACGCAGTATTTT

size: many
D: .
V: TRBV20-1
J: TRBJ2-5
CDR3: CSASENQETQYF
DNA: TGCAGTGCTAGCGAGAATCAAGAGACCCAGTACTTC

size: many
D: TRBD1
V: TRBV6-5
J: TRBJ1-2
CDR3: CASSSLPGGTGGF
DNA: TGTGCCAGCAGTTCCTTGCCGGGAGGGACAGGGGGCTTC

size: many
D: .
V: TRBV5-1
J: TRBJ2-3
CDR3: CASSLGAPGDTQYF
DNA: TGCGCCAGCAGCTTGGGGGCCCCAGGCGATACGCAGTATTTT

size: many
D: TRBD2
V: TRBV7-9
J: TRBJ2-1
CDR3: CASSLAVQSGSSYNEQFF
DNA: TGTGCCAGCAGCTTAGCCGTCCAGAGCGGGAGCTCCTACAATGAGCAGTTCTTC

size: many
D: TRBD1
V: TRBV20-1
J: TRBJ2-5
CDR3: CSASPTGASETQYF
DNA: TGCAGTGCTAGCCCTACAGGGGCGTCAGAGACCCAGTACTTC

size: many
D: TRBD2
V: TRBV11-2
J: TRBJ2-1
CDR3: CASSTFRRGLAGAVEQFF
DNA: TGTGCCAGCAGCACATTCCGAAGGGGACTAGCGGGAGCAGTTGAGCAGTTCTTC

size: many
D: .
V: TRBV2
J: TRBJ1-6
CDR3: CASSERRLQNSPLHF
DNA: TGTGCCAGCAGTGAACGGCGGCTCCAAAATTCACCCCTCCACTTT

size: many
D: .
V: TRBV20-1
J: TRBJ1-6
CDR3: CSARDGSTGNSPLHF
DNA: TGCAGTGCTAGAGATGGGTCGACGGGAAATTCACCCCTCCACTTT